A single sample gave rise to the 20 T cell receptor beta chains below, sequenced in a study of blood T cell repertoires in COVID-19. Profiling relied on immunoSEQ multiplex PCR, and the TCRdb table lists in-frame clones only, not all of them. The sample lists over 120,000 clones, roughly 84% seen once, with around 5% in the top ten. The material sequenced was peripheral blood. The receptors were sampled from a human donor in a cohort sampled during active COVID-19.

CDR3 protein: CASSPSGTEWVETQYF. The DNA for the CDR3 is TGTGCCAGCAGCCCGAGCGGAACCGAGTGGGTGGAGACCCAGTACTTC. The rearrangement joins TRBV14 to TRBJ2-5, with D maybe TRBD2 (5 bases). V lost 4 bases to trimming and J lost 5 bases, with 20 bases between them. This CDR3 is 16 amino acids long. From germline, CDR1 is SGHDN and CDR2 FVKESK.

This chain connects TRBV11-2 to TRBJ1-1, with D perhaps TRBD1 (5 bases). There are 14 residues in the CDR3. The ends were cut back, 0 bases at V and 1 base at J, with 6 bases in the middle. Looked up from germline, CDR1 is SGHAT and CDR2 is FQNNGV. CDR3 loop: CASSLDQGNTEAFF. DNA of the CDR3: TGTGCCAGCAGCTTAGACCAGGGGAACACTGAAGCTTTCTTT.

This chain uses TRBV30 with TRBJ2-6; D perhaps matches TRBD1 (6 bases). V was clipped by 5 bases and J by 4 bases, with 9 bases between them. The length of the CDR3 is 13 residues. Germline loops: CDR1 GTSNPN, CDR2 SVGIG (reference sequence). CDR3 sequence (DNA): TGTGCCTGGGGGACACCAGGGGCCAACGTCCTGACTTTC. It codes for CAWGTPGANVLTF.

The CDR3 protein is CASQNGASGNTIYF. In DNA form, the CDR3 reads TGTGCCAGCCAAAACGGAGCCTCTGGAAACACCATATATTTT. The chain uses TRBV2 and TRBJ1-3; D ambiguous. Between the trimmed V and J ends, which lost 8 bases and 0 bases, there was a span of 11 bases. CDR1 and CDR2 (germline): SNHLY, FYNNEI. This CDR3 is built from 14 residues.

The rearrangement uses TRBV30 and TRBJ1-2; TRBD1 matches at 7 bases. The CDR3 runs to 13 residues. Germline assignment: CDR1 GTSNPN and CDR2 SVGIG (reference sequence). V lost 7 bases, J lost 0 bases, and 5 bases stayed unmatched. CDR3 sequence (DNA): TGTGCCTACACGGACAGGACTAACTATGGCTACACCTTC. The encoded protein is CAYTDRTNYGYTF.

A note on this clone: This sample includes further DNA sequences coding for the same CDR3. V and J are TRBV4-1 and TRBJ1-5, with D hard to call. Germline CDR1 reads MGHRA; CDR2 reads YSYEKL. The CDR3 has 14 residues. The germline V and J ends were trimmed by 0 bases and 4 bases, with 7 bases remaining between them. Here the CDR3 DNA reads TGCGCCAGCAGCCAAGATCGGGGTAATCAGCCCCAGCATTTT. The encoded protein is CASSQDRGNQPQHF.

The J gene is TRBJ2-7, the V gene TRBV2, with D uncertain. Germline V lookup: CDR1 SNHLY, CDR2 FYNNEI. Trimming stripped 3 bases from V and 1 base from J, with 4 bases between. The CDR3 has 12 amino acids. CDR3 protein: CASSDRSYEQYF. Written as DNA, the CDR3 is TGTGCCAGCAGTGATCGGTCCTACGAGCAGTACTTC.

This clone has more than one count but fewer than ten. This chain links TRBV5-1 with TRBJ2-1; D unresolved. V lost 3 bases and J lost 3, with 7 bases in between. CDR3 size: 13 residues. The germline CDR1 and CDR2 sequences are SGHRS and YFSETQ. CDR3 bases: TGCGCCAGCAGCTCCGACAACTACAATGAGCAGTTCTTC. Translation: CASSSDNYNEQFF. The full variable domain, in which reference TRBV5-1 and TRBJ2-1 provide the parts outside the CDR3, is KAGVTQTPRYLIKTRGQQVTLSCSPISGHRSVSWYQQTPGQGLQFLFEYFSETQRNKGNFPGRFSGRQFSNSRSEMNVSTLELGDSALYLCASSSDNYNEQFFGPGTRLTVL.

The chain carries TRBV5-1 and TRBJ1-1; unclear D gene. CDR3 length: 16 residues. Germline CDR1 is SGHRS and CDR2 is YFSETQ. V shed 0 bases and J shed 10 bases, with 22 bases lying between them. CDR3 sequence reads: CASSLDKGLSTTAAFF. The DNA for the CDR3 is TGCGCCAGCAGCTTGGATAAAGGACTCTCGACAACCGCAGCTTTCTTT.

This clone was seen just once. The rearrangement joins TRBV6-2 or TRBV6-3 to TRBJ1-1; 8 nucleotides line up with TRBD1. The CDR3 is 16 residues long. V lost 0 bases, J lost 4 bases, and 7 bases stayed unmatched. In germline, CDR1 is MNHEY, CDR2 SVGEGT. The CDR3, as DNA: TGTGCCAGCAGTTACTCGTATTCAGGGGGCGGCACTGAAGCTTTCTTT. Amino acids: CASSYSYSGGGTEAFF.

This clone was observed once. The chain joins TRBV6-5 to TRBJ2-7, with a weak D call TRBD2 (6 bases). The V and J ends lost 5 bases and 3 bases respectively, with 17 bases between them. This CDR3 is built from 15 residues. The germline V gene encodes CDR1 MNHEY and CDR2 SVGAGI. DNA of the CDR3: TGTGCCAGCAGTATATACCAGGGAGGTAACTACGAGCAGTACTTC. Its protein is CASSIYQGGNYEQYF.

V is TRBV27 and J is TRBJ2-5, with no clear D. CDR1 is MNHEY, CDR2 SMNVEV, per germline (reference sequence). V lost 2 bases and J 4 bases, leaving 14 bases between the germline ends. This CDR3 contains 15 residues. The CDR3, as DNA: TGTGCCAGCAGTTTAGGTTTCAGGATATCAGAGACCCAGTACTTC. Translating gives CASSLGFRISETQYF.

This sequence joins TRBV28 and TRBJ2-5; 11 bases are shared with TRBD2. Germline-derived CDR1 and CDR2 are MDHEN and SYDVKM. V lost 7 bases, J lost 0 bases, and 4 bases stayed unmatched. The CDR3 covers 15 residues. This chain's CDR3 is CASISGGDNQETQYF. CDR3 nucleotides: TGTGCCAGCATTAGCGGGGGGGATAACCAAGAGACCCAGTACTTC.

This clone was observed a single time. The chain has TRBV6-2 or TRBV6-3 and TRBJ2-1; D remains ambiguous. The germline V gene encodes CDR1 MNHEY and CDR2 SVGEGT. The CDR3 spans 15 residues. Trimming stripped 2 bases from V and 6 bases from J, with 14 bases between. The CDR3: CASSYRSTSGNEQFF. CDR3 sequence (DNA): TGTGCCAGCAGTTACCGGTCAACGAGTGGCAATGAGCAGTTCTTC.

The chain links TRBV21-1 to TRBJ2-2; the D call TRBD2 from the table was never checked on the DNA. TRBV21-1 is assigned pseudogene status. The CDR3 contains 16 residues. In nucleotides, the CDR3 is TGTGCCAGCAGCCCGTCGGGAGCGGTAAACACCGGGGAGCTGTTTTTT. Amino acids: CASSPSGAVNTGELFF.

The rearrangement uses TRBV18 and TRBJ2-5; no clear D. Trimming took off 3 bases at V and 4 bases at J, with 3 bases between the two ends. CDR1 is KGHSH and CDR2 is LQKENI in the germline V gene. The CDR3 has 11 residues. This CDR3 is CASSPAETQYF. The CDR3 DNA reads as TGTGCCAGCTCACCGGCAGAGACCCAGTACTTC.

The chain couples TRBV28 to TRBJ1-6, with D maybe TRBD1 (5 bases). Trimming removed 3 bases from V and 2 bases from J, with 14 bases in between. The CDR3 runs to 17 residues. From germline, CDR1 is MDHEN and CDR2 SYDVKM. DNA for the CDR3: TGTGCCAGCAGTTTTCTCGGGGGGTGGACCTATAATTCACCCCTCCACTTT. Residues: CASSFLGGWTYNSPLHF.

Only a few counts were recorded for this clone. V is TRBV3-1 (or the pseudogene TRBV3-2) and J is TRBJ1-5; TRBD1 aligns across 8 bases. In germline, CDR1 is LGHDT, CDR2 YNNKEL (reference sequence). Trimming cost V 0 bases and J 3 bases; bases outside gene matches: 13. The CDR3 runs 19 residues. The CDR3 coding sequence is TGTGCCAGCAGCCAAGAAGGGACTTCCGGGACAGGACACAATCAGCCCCAGCATTTT. It translates to CASSQEGTSGTGHNQPQHF.

J is TRBJ2-1 and V is TRBV29-1, with 7 positions matching TRBD2. The V and J ends lost 7 bases and 12 bases, in that order; junction bases with no gene match: 12. Germline loops: CDR1 SQVTM, CDR2 ANQGSEA. The CDR3 has 12 amino acids. The CDR3 loop reads CSAARGDPGQFF. The CDR3 region has the DNA TGCAGCGCTGCTCGGGGGGACCCGGGGCAGTTCTTC.

The chain carries TRBV6-2 or TRBV6-3 and TRBJ1-1; D is uncertain. The CDR3 contains 14 residues. CDR1 is MNHEY, CDR2 SVGEGT, per germline. The V and J ends lost 4 bases and 1 base respectively, with 10 bases between them. The CDR3 reads CASSSLSGNTEAFF. CDR3 DNA sequence: TGTGCCAGCAGTTCCCTTTCAGGGAACACTGAAGCTTTCTTT.